This T cell receptor (beta chain) was observed in a study of early T cells in non-severe SARS-CoV-2 infection. Across the study: Sequencing used unsorted whole-blood bulk RNA, so chains lack pairing. Study-level points and caveats: VDJdb matching, biased toward anti-spike CD8 responses, missed private and CD4 specificities.

This clonotype was recorded at least ten times. No antigen is known for it. Unique molecular identifier tags were affixed to discrete cDNA molecules. In TCRdb, the 5' RACE reads were re-called with MiXCR into one record per CDR3 protein. The sample lists fewer than 70,000 distinct CDR3 sequences, roughly 13% occurring once. This sequence was found in an adult who was a healthcare worker with PCR-confirmed SARS-CoV-2 infection or an uninfected control (not recorded which). Specimen: whole blood.

Here the CDR3 DNA reads TGTGCCAGCAGCTTAGGGGTGGCGGTCGACTACAATGAGCAGTTCTTC. Translation gives CASSLGVAVDYNEQFF. This chain links TRBV7-2 with TRBJ2-1; D unclear. The V gene's germline CDR1 is SGHTA and CDR2 FQGNSA. The V end lost 1 base, the J end lost 3 bases, and 13 bases lay between the germline ends. CDR3 length: 16 residues.